Listed below are T cell receptor beta chains from one sample, sequenced in a study of OX40 agonist ivuxolimab in advanced cancers. TCRdb's copy holds only in-frame clones and misses some; the assay was immunoSEQ multiplex PCR. The sample has around 68,000 clones; 70% to 90% are singletons. The material sequenced was CD4+ or CD8+ T cells sorted from blood, taken in a trial of the OX40 agonist ivuxolimab. These receptors came from an adult with an advanced solid tumor such as melanoma, head and neck, liver or kidney cancer. Each CDR3 is given with its conserved first and last residue. D genes are given only for firm matches. Rows give clone size only sometimes, using once, few, many, or a class for an expanded clone.

size	V	J	D	DNA	CDR3
.	TRBV11-2	TRBJ1-2	.	TGTGCCAGCAGCTTAGACCGGGGTAGCTATGGCTACACCTTC	CASSLDRGSYGYTF
few	TRBV10-1	TRBJ2-7	.	TGCGCCAGCACGACAGTCCATACTTTTTCCTACGAGCAGTACTTC	CASTTVHTFSYEQYF
once	TRBV4-2	TRBJ2-2	.	TGTGCCAGCAGCCAGTTGGGCTCGCGGTACACCGGGGAGCTGTTTTTT	CASSQLGSRYTGELFF
.	TRBV2	TRBJ1-6	.	TGTGCCAGCACCCTCCGACCGCCAGACAGTAATTCACCCCTCCACTTT	CASTLRPPDSNSPLHF
.	TRBV5-5	TRBJ1-5	TRBD1	TGTGCCAGCAGCACGGGGACAGATAGTCAGCCCCAGCATTTT	CASSTGTDSQPQHF
.	TRBV6-1	TRBJ2-7	.	TGTGCCAGCAGCCTAGGGGGGGGGCCAACCTACGAGCAGTACTTC	CASSLGGGPTYEQYF
.	TRBV5-1	TRBJ2-2	.	TGCGCCAGCAGCTTTCGGGACGTGAGCACCGGGGAGCTGTTTTTT	CASSFRDVSTGELFF
once	TRBV5-1	TRBJ2-2	TRBD1	TGCGCCAGCAGCGACATTTTAGGGACAGTGAACACCGGGGAGCTGTTTTTT	CASSDILGTVNTGELFF
.	TRBV18	TRBJ1-1	.	TGTGCCAGCTCACCGGTGCATTTGAACACTGAAGCTTTCTTT	CASSPVHLNTEAFF
.	TRBV5-4	TRBJ2-1	TRBD2	TGTGCCAGCAGCTTGTCGGGACTAGCGGACAATGAGCAGTTCTTC	CASSLSGLADNEQFF
.	TRBV6-6	TRBJ2-1	.	TGTGCCAGCAGTTACTCGATCGGAACCTACAATGAGCAGTTCTTC	CASSYSIGTYNEQFF
few	TRBV4-1	TRBJ2-5	.	TGCGCCAGCAGCCAAGGACAGTCTGAAGAGACCCAGTACTTC	CASSQGQSEETQYF
.	TRBV10-2	TRBJ1-2	.	TGCGCCAGCAGTGAGGACGGTGACTATGGCTACACCTTC	CASSEDGDYGYTF
.	TRBV7-9	TRBJ2-1	TRBD1	TGTGCCAGCAGCTGGACAGGTGGACACAATGAGCAGTTCTTC	CASSWTGGHNEQFF
.	TRBV28	TRBJ2-1	TRBD2	TGTGCCAGCAGCCCGGGAGGGGAAGGCAATGAGCAGTTCTTC	CASSPGGEGNEQFF
few	TRBV2	TRBJ1-4	.	TGTGCCAGCATACAGGATAGGAATGAAAAACTGTTTTTT	CASIQDRNEKLFF
.	TRBV2	TRBJ2-3	.	TGTGCCAGCCACAGGAGGGCCCCCGCAGATACGCAGTATTTT	CASHRRAPADTQYF
.	TRBV11-3	TRBJ1-5	TRBD1	TGTGCCAGCAGCTTAGAGGCTGGGACAGGGAGGGGTAAGGACAATCAGCCCCAGCATTTT	CASSLEAGTGRGKDNQPQHF
.	TRBV4-1	TRBJ2-1	.	TGCGCCAGCAGCCAAGTACCGGGCTCAAGAAGCTACAATGAGCAGTTCTTC	CASSQVPGSRSYNEQFF
.	TRBV19	TRBJ2-2	.	TGTGCCAGTAGTATAGGGTTGACGGGGATCACCGGGGAGCTGTTTTTT	CASSIGLTGITGELFF
.	TRBV10-2	TRBJ1-5	TRBD1	TGCGCCAGCAGCAGGGGGAGGCAGCCCCAGCATTTT	CASSRGRQPQHF
.	TRBV25-1	TRBJ2-5	.	TGTGCCAGCAATCCCGGGACTTCCAGCATCGAGACCCAGTACTTC	CASNPGTSSIETQYF
.	TRBV27	TRBJ2-3	.	TGTGCCAGCAGTCAACACGGGACTTTCACAGATACGCAGTATTTT	CASSQHGTFTDTQYF
.	TRBV27	TRBJ2-7	TRBD2	TGTGCCAGCAGCCTAGCGGTCGCCTACGAGCAGTACTTC	CASSLAVAYEQYF
.	TRBV5-4	TRBJ1-3	TRBD1	TGTGCCAGCAGCTTGGGGCCTGGACAGGGCCTATATTTT	CASSLGPGQGLYF
.	TRBV5-5	TRBJ2-7	.	TGTGCCAGCAGCTTCGGGATTTCCTACGAGCAGTACTTC	CASSFGISYEQYF
.	TRBV6-5	TRBJ2-7	.	TGTGCCAGCAGTTACTCATCAGCGGTCACCTACGAGCAGTACTTC	CASSYSSAVTYEQYF
.	TRBV28	TRBJ2-6	.	TGTGCCAGCAGTGGGGGCCTGGGATTTGGGGCCAACGTCCTGACTTTC	CASSGGLGFGANVLTF
.	TRBV27	TRBJ1-5	.	TGTGCCAGCAGGATCAGTGGCAATCAGCCCCAGCATTTT	CASRISGNQPQHF
.	TRBV7-2	TRBJ2-3	.	TGTGCCAGCAGCCGTCCTCGAGATACGCAGTATTTT	CASSRPRDTQYF